The next 21 T cell receptor beta chains were all read from a single sample in a study of T-cell reconstitution after alpha-beta-depleted transplantation in children. The authors prepared the TCRbeta library with unique molecular identifiers. Via MiXCR, TCRdb re-called the PCR reads, giving one row per CDR3 protein. The repertoire holds 250,000 to 300,000 distinct CDR3 sequences, with roughly 11% as singletons. This sample comprised peripheral blood, obtained 180 days after TCRalphabeta/CD19-depleted stem cell transplant. These receptors were taken from a male patient between 2 and 15 years old who had a stem cell transplant for chronic granulomatous disease, so the T cells may come from the graft donor.

In regard to this clonotype: A much bigger clone sits one base away, suggesting this may be a read error. This chain connects TRBV29-1 to TRBJ2-2, with D perhaps assigned TRBD1 or TRBD2 (6 bases each). Germline V CDR1 and CDR2: SQVTM, ANQGSEA. V lost 8 bases and J lost 2, with 18 bases in between. CDR3 length equals 15 residues. The DNA of the CDR3 is TGCAGCCTTGGGCCGGGGGCGCATAACACCGGGGAGCTGTTTTTT. Translated, it gives CSLGPGAHNTGELFF.

This clonotype was counted ten times or more. V gene TRBV6-1 combines with J gene TRBJ1-5; the D is unclear. V lost 2 bases and J lost 9, with 14 bases in between. Germline CDR1 is MNHNS and CDR2 is SASEGT. This CDR3 has 14 amino acids. The DNA for the CDR3 is TGTGCCAGCAGTGAATCGGCAGGTCCTTGGCCCCAGCATTTT. This gives the protein CASSESAGPWPQHF.

The sample holds many counts of this clonotype. The V and J genes are TRBV12-3 or TRBV12-4 and TRBJ2-1, with D possibly being TRBD1 (5 bases). The V and J ends lost 3 bases and 5 bases respectively, with 14 bases between them. The CDR3 spans 15 residues. The DNA of the CDR3 is TGTGCCAGCAGTTTCAGGGTGGGTACCCACAATGAGCAGTTCTTC. Translated, it gives CASSFRVGTHNEQFF.

In its sample, this clonotype was seen many times. This chain links TRBV4-2 with TRBJ2-3; D is unclear. This CDR3 spans 15 amino acids. Trimming took off 1 base at V and 3 bases at J, with 11 bases between the two ends. The germline V gene encodes CDR1 LGHNA and CDR2 YNFKEQ. CDR3 DNA sequence: TGTGCCAGCAGCCAAGTTGGGGATTTGACAGATACGCAGTATTTT. Its translation is CASSQVGDLTDTQYF.

This clonotype was seen a few times. The chain recombines TRBV5-6 with TRBJ1-2, with D uncertain. Trimming took 3 bases from V and 2 from J, leaving 11 bases between them. Germline V lookup: CDR1 SGHDT, CDR2 YYEEEE. CDR3 length equals 14 residues. The CDR3 protein is CASSSLTENYGYTF. Written as DNA, the CDR3 is TGTGCCAGCAGCTCTTTGACGGAGAACTATGGCTACACCTTC.

At least ten counts were recorded for this clonotype. The rearrangement uses TRBV12-3 or TRBV12-4 and TRBJ1-1; D unclear. The germline V and J ends were trimmed by 2 bases and 0 bases, with 10 bases remaining between them. The CDR3 is 15 amino acids. The CDR3 loop reads CASSLYLSLNTEAFF. The CDR3 bases are TGTGCCAGCAGTTTATATCTTTCTCTGAACACTGAAGCTTTCTTT.

This clonotype was counted ten times or more. The V call is TRBV7-2, the J call TRBJ2-7, with unresolved D. Germline CDR1 reads SGHTA; CDR2 reads FQGNSA. Trimming removed 3 bases at V and 2 bases at J, with 20 bases between. The CDR3 spans 17 residues. CDR3 DNA sequence: TGTGCCAGCAGCTTGGACCGAGTGGGCCACTTCCCCTACGAGCAGTACTTC. This translates into CASSLDRVGHFPYEQYF. The full variable domain, its missing parts supplied by reference TRBV7-2 and TRBJ2-7, is GAGVSQSPSNKVTEKGKDVELRCDPISGHTALYWYRQSLGQGLEFLIYFQGNSAPDKSGLPSDRFSAERTGGSVSTLTIQRTQQEDSAVYLCASSLDRVGHFPYEQYFGPGTRLTVT.

This clonotype was observed at least ten times. This sequence joins TRBV20-1 and TRBJ2-2; no definite D call. Germline V gene lookup returns CDR1 DFQATT and CDR2 SNEGSKA (reference sequence). The length of the CDR3 is 13 residues. V lost 6 bases and J lost 5, with 13 bases in between. The CDR3 DNA follows: TGCAGTGCGGGTCGAGTCAAGACCGGGGAGCTGTTTTTT. This translates into CSAGRVKTGELFF.

This clonotype was counted at least ten times. The V and J genes are TRBV12-3 or TRBV12-4 and TRBJ2-1; 8 nucleotides agree with TRBD2. This CDR3 region has 15 residues. V trimming: 3 bases; J trimming: 3 bases; junction bases outside the gene matches: 4. The CDR3 bases are TGTGCCAGCAGTTTTAGCGGGGTGAGCTACAATGAGCAGTTCTTC. This encodes CASSFSGVSYNEQFF.

This clonotype was counted many times. The chain employs TRBV4-1 and TRBJ2-5, with D possibly TRBD1 on 6 matching bases. V was cut by 0 bases and J by 13 bases, with 21 bases left in between. This CDR3 has 15 residues. The germline CDR1 and CDR2 sequences are MGHRA and YSYEKL. The CDR3 region has the DNA TGCGCCAGCAGCCAAGAACTCACCGGGACACCTAAACGGTACTTC. Translation gives CASSQELTGTPKRYF.

The table lists this clonotype with a count of one. It may be a read error: a sequence one base away is much more abundant. The chain employs TRBV28 and TRBJ2-6; tentative D call: TRBD1 (5 bases). Germline V CDR1 and CDR2: MDHEN, SYDVKM. The CDR3 length is 15 residues. The CDR3 here is CASSPIRAGANVPTF. The CDR3 nucleotides read TGTGCCAGCAGCCCGATTCGGGCTGGGGCCAACGTCCCGACTTTC.

This clonotype was seen ten or more times. The chain uses TRBV28 and TRBJ2-7; TRBD1 aligns across 9 bases. The CDR3 is 15 amino acids. V dropped 6 bases and J dropped 3; count of bases not matched to a gene: 9. Germline loops: CDR1 MDHEN, CDR2 SYDVKM. The CDR3 sequence is CASRPGTGSNYEQYF. The DNA for the CDR3 is TGTGCCAGCAGACCCGGGACAGGGTCTAACTACGAGCAGTACTTC.

This clonotype was seen repeatedly, ten times or more. V and J are TRBV28 and TRBJ2-3, with D possibly being TRBD1 or TRBD2 (6 bases each). This CDR3 region has 16 residues. Germline CDR1 reads MDHEN; CDR2 reads SYDVKM. Trimming shortened V by 3 bases and J by 2 bases, and 15 bases separated the two germline ends. This CDR3 reads CASSFSQGRYTDTQYF. As DNA, the CDR3 is TGTGCCAGCAGTTTCTCCCAGGGGAGGTACACAGATACGCAGTATTTT.

As concerns this clonotype: A much larger clonotype is one base distant, so this may be a read error. The rearrangement joins TRBV28 to TRBJ1-2; D is perhaps TRBD1 (5 bases). Germline V gives CDR1 MDHEN, CDR2 SYDVKM. The length of the CDR3 is 13 residues. The CDR3 loop is CANSLDSILGYTF. As DNA, the CDR3 is TGTGCCAACAGTTTAGACAGTATCCTGGGCTACACCTTC.

In its sample, this clonotype was seen many times. This chain joins TRBV2 and TRBJ2-3; a weak D match, TRBD2 (5 bases). The ends were cut back, 7 bases at V and 0 bases at J, with 17 bases in the middle. The CDR3 spans 16 residues. Per the germline V gene, CDR1 is SNHLY and CDR2 is FYNNEI. Here the CDR3 reads CASIGRGIISTDTQYF. In nucleotides, the CDR3 is TGTGCCAGCATTGGTCGGGGAATTATTAGCACAGATACGCAGTATTTT.

This clonotype was seen repeatedly, ten times or more. The chain links TRBV5-5 to TRBJ2-1; TRBD2 matches 14 bases. Germline values: CDR1 SGHKS, CDR2 YYEKEE (reference sequence). This CDR3 has 17 residues. V lost 4 bases and J lost 7; bases outside the gene matches: 10. In DNA, the CDR3 is TGTGCCAGCAGCGCGGGACTAGCGGGAGTCGGGGGTAATGAGCAGTTCTTC. The encoded protein is CASSAGLAGVGGNEQFF.

To note about this clonotype: A read error may explain this, as a much larger clone is one base away. V and J are TRBV27 and TRBJ1-2; no definite D call. The CDR3 extends over 13 amino acids. Per the germline V gene, CDR1 is MNHEY and CDR2 is SMNVEV (reference sequence). CDR3 amino acids: CASSQKGAYGDTF. For the CDR3, the DNA is TGTGCCAGCAGCCAAAAGGGTGCTTATGGCGACACCTTC.

This clonotype was recorded many times. CDR3 DNA: TGTGCCAGCAGCCCCCGCGGACAGGGGGTGTACGAGCAGTACTTC. It is translated as CASSPRGQGVYEQYF. The chain has TRBV7-8 and TRBJ2-7; 10 bases are a match to TRBD1. With 5 bases clipped from V and 4 bases from J, the junction kept 8 bases outside the gene matches. CDR1 and CDR2 from the germline V gene are SGHVS and FQNEAQ. The length of the CDR3 is 15 residues.

This clonotype was seen many times. V and J are TRBV20-1 and TRBJ2-3, with 13 bases that match TRBD2. The CDR3 is 15 amino acids. CDR1 DFQATT and CDR2 SNEGSKA come from the germline V gene (reference sequence). Unmatched junction bases numbered 3, after V lost 5 bases and J lost 1 base. The CDR3 region has the DNA TGCAGTGCTCCCGGACTAGCGGGGGGCACAGATACGCAGTATTTT. This sequence encodes CSAPGLAGGTDTQYF.

With respect to this clonotype: The junction and the germline gene differ at one end; a read error may be behind it. The J gene is TRBJ2-7, the V gene TRBV5-1; D gene unclear. This CDR3 comprises 18 residues. Per the germline V gene, CDR1 is SGHRS and CDR2 is YFSETQ. CDR3 residues: CASCLIKSEPHKPYEQYF. The CDR3 DNA is TGCGCCAGCTGCTTGATTAAGTCGGAACCCCATAAACCTTACGAGCAGTACTTC.

Ten or more counts support this clonotype. V gene TRBV4-1 combines with J gene TRBJ2-1; the D call may be TRBD1 or TRBD2 (5 bases each). Trimming cost V 2 bases and J 8 bases, with 10 bases left between them. Germline CDR1 reads MGHRA; CDR2 reads YSYEKL. CDR3 length equals 13 residues. Here the CDR3 DNA reads TGCGCCAGCAGCCAAATCGGGACGTATGAGCAGTTCTTC. As protein: CASSQIGTYEQFF.